Below are 4 T cell receptor beta chains sequenced from a single sample in a study of T cells after yellow fever vaccination. Via MiXCR, TCRdb re-called the 5' RACE reads, giving one row per CDR3 protein. The sample has 300,000 to 350,000 distinct CDR3 sequences; almost 4% are singletons. The source was PBMCs, collected 5 days after the yellow fever booster vaccination. Source of these receptors: a young man who received the YFV17D yellow fever vaccine.

This clonotype showed up many times. The rearrangement links TRBV6-2 or TRBV6-3 to TRBJ1-5; unclear D gene. The V end lost 6 bases, the J end lost 5 bases, and 17 bases lay between the germline ends. CDR3 length: 15 residues. The germline V gene encodes CDR1 MNHEY and CDR2 SVGEGT. CDR3 residues: CASRTTTVVDQPQHF. The CDR3, as DNA: TGTGCCAGCAGAACCACGACGGTGGTGGATCAGCCCCAGCATTTT.

This clonotype was picked up a small number of times. The rearrangement joins TRBV20-1 to TRBJ2-7, with 7 bases matching TRBD1. The CDR3 totals 12 residues. CDR1 DFQATT and CDR2 SNEGSKA come from the germline V gene (reference sequence). V shed 6 bases, J shed 2 bases, and the junction held 4 bases outside the gene matches. CDR3 in amino acids: CSATTGTYEQYF. DNA of the CDR3: TGCAGTGCGACGACAGGGACCTACGAGCAGTACTTC.

CDR3: CASSPYRQGATGELFF. The CDR3 region has the DNA TGTGCCAGCAGTCCTTATCGACAGGGGGCGACCGGGGAGCTGTTTTTT. V gene TRBV12-3 or TRBV12-4 combines with J gene TRBJ2-2; 10 bases are a match to TRBD1. There are 16 residues in the CDR3. The ends lost 5 bases at V and 5 bases at J; junction bases unmatched: 8.

V usage is TRBV25-1 and J usage is TRBJ2-2; D may be TRBD1 (5 bases). Germline V gene data show CDR1 as MGHDK and CDR2 as SYGVNS. Trimming took 4 bases from V and 0 from J, leaving 6 bases between them. This CDR3 contains 14 residues. The CDR3 DNA is TGTGCCAGCAGTGCAGGGACGAACACCGGGGAGCTGTTTTTT. Its protein product is CASSAGTNTGELFF.